Each of the 25 T cell receptor beta chains below was sequenced from the same sample in a study of shared clonotypes between healthy human individuals. TCRdb's copy holds only in-frame clones and misses some; the assay was immunoSEQ multiplex PCR. Of roughly 490,000 clones listed, approximately 79% were seen once; the top ten hold 12%. The material sequenced was PBMCs. The receptors come from a woman between 40 and 50 years old in good health. Some clones in this sample may be carry-over from other donors' samples.

The J gene is TRBJ1-4, the V gene TRBV30; tentatively, D is TRBD1 (6 bases). The CDR3 is made up of 13 amino acids. The germline V gene encodes CDR1 GTSNPN and CDR2 SVGIG (reference sequence). Trimming took 5 bases from V and 5 from J, leaving 12 bases between them. CDR3 amino acids: CAWATGINEKLFF. The CDR3 nucleotides read TGTGCCTGGGCGACAGGAATAAATGAAAAACTGTTTTTT.

The chain links TRBV7-2 to TRBJ2-7; a weak D match, TRBD1 (5 bases). The V gene lost 3 bases and the J gene lost 3 bases, with 15 bases spanning the gap. Per germline, CDR1 SGHTA and CDR2 FQGNSA. CDR3 size: 15 residues. Written as DNA, the CDR3 is TGTGCCAGCAGCTTGGCCGCACAGGCCAACTACGAGCAGTACTTC. Protein: CASSLAAQANYEQYF.

For this clone: The junction departs from germline at one end; a sequencing error may be responsible. The sample has other DNA sequences that encode this CDR3 too. V usage is TRBV30 and J usage is TRBJ2-7; TRBD1 matches at 9 bases. CDR1 is GTSNPN and CDR2 is SVGIG in the germline V gene (reference sequence). The CDR3 runs to 13 residues. The CDR3 spells CASPGQGGYEQYF. The CDR3 DNA is TGCGCCTCACCGGGACAGGGAGGCTACGAGCAGTACTTC. Complete variable domain (other parts from reference TRBV30 and TRBJ2-7): SQTIHQWPATLVQPVGSPLSLECTVEGTSNPNLYWYRQAAGRGLQLLFYSVGIGQISSEVPQNLSASRPQDRQFILSSKKLLLSDSGFYLCASPGQGGYEQYFGPGTRLTVT.

The genes are TRBV5-1 and TRBJ1-6; 7 nucleotides align to TRBD1. The J segment lost 7 bases and the V segment lost 4 bases, leaving 11 bases of the junction unmatched. The CDR3 spans 16 residues. CDR1 and CDR2 (germline): SGHRS, YFSETQ. The CDR3 coding sequence is TGCGCCAGCAGCCCCCAACCTGACAGGGACAATTCACCCCTCCACTTT. Protein: CASSPQPDRDNSPLHF.

CDR3 sequence: CSAGNEQFF. CDR3 coding DNA: TGCAGTGCGGGGAATGAGCAGTTCTTC. The rearrangement joins TRBV20-1 to TRBJ2-1; D unresolved. The CDR3 has 9 residues. CDR1 and CDR2 from the germline V gene are DFQATT and SNEGSKA (reference sequence). Trimming removed 6 bases at V and 7 bases at J, with 4 bases between.

As for this clone: Its ends do not fully match the called genes, so a read error is possible. The V gene is TRBV7-7, the J gene TRBJ2-5, with TRBD2 as a possible D gene (7 bases). This CDR3 contains 15 residues. Germline V gene lookup returns CDR1 SSHAT and CDR2 FNYEAQ (reference sequence). The CDR3 loop is CASSLGGRGTETQYF. The CDR3 nucleotides are TGTGCTAGCAGCTTAGGGGGGAGGGGGACCGAGACCCAGTACTTC.

The chain uses TRBV2 and TRBJ2-5, with unresolved D. Germline V gives CDR1 SNHLY, CDR2 FYNNEI. Trimming removed 0 bases at V and 4 bases at J, with 0 bases between. This CDR3 comprises 11 residues. This CDR3 is CASSEAETQYF. CDR3 coding DNA: TGTGCCAGCAGTGAAGCAGAGACCCAGTACTTC. Based on the CDR3 plus reference TRBV2 and TRBJ2-5, the full variable domain is EPEVTQTPSHQVTQMGQEVILRCVPISNHLYFYWYRQILGQKVEFLVSFYNNEISEKSEIFDDQFSVERPDGSNFTLKIRSTKLEDSAMYFCASSEAETQYFGPGTRLLVL.

The chain recombines TRBV27 with TRBJ2-7; D perhaps matches TRBD1 (6 bases). Germline V gives CDR1 MNHEY, CDR2 SMNVEV (reference sequence). The CDR3 is made up of 15 amino acids. The V gene lost 2 bases and the J gene lost 4 bases, with 15 bases spanning the gap. CDR3 coding DNA: TGTGCCAGCAGTTTAGGGCAGGGGTCTTTTTACGAGCAGTACTTC. It yields the protein CASSLGQGSFYEQYF.

V and J are TRBV7-8 and TRBJ2-7, with D perhaps TRBD2 (6 bases). The CDR3 spans 13 residues. Germline-derived CDR1 and CDR2 are SGHVS and FQNEAQ. V lost 3 bases, J lost 2 bases, and 8 bases lay in between. CDR3 DNA sequence: TGTGCCAGCAGCTTGGGGGGTCCCTACGAGCAGTACTTC. Translating gives CASSLGGPYEQYF.

The CDR3 coding sequence is TGTGCCAGCAGCTTTGGGACAGGGAGCAGCACCGGGGAGCTGTTTTTT. Translated: CASSFGTGSSTGELFF. The chain has TRBV5-4 and TRBJ2-2, with 9 bases aligning to TRBD1. This CDR3 spans 16 amino acids. The junction had 6 bases not matched to a gene; V was cut back by 2 bases and J by 4 bases. CDR1 SGHNT and CDR2 YYREEE come from the germline V gene (reference sequence).

The J gene is TRBJ2-2, the V gene TRBV18; D is ambiguous. V was pared by 2 bases and J by 2 bases, with 9 bases between. Germline CDR1 is KGHSH and CDR2 is LQKENI. This CDR3 contains 15 residues. In DNA form, the CDR3 reads TGTGCCAGCTCACCAGTGGCAGCTAACACCGGGGAGCTGTTTTTT. Its translation: CASSPVAANTGELFF.

The gene calls are TRBV18 and TRBJ1-1; 7 bases map to TRBD1. The CDR3 covers 16 residues. Per germline, CDR1 KGHSH and CDR2 LQKENI. Germline trimming cut 8 bases from V and 0 bases from J; bases unmatched to any gene: 12. The CDR3 nucleotides read TGTGCCAGCACAACCTCGGGACAGACTTTGAACACTGAAGCTTTCTTT. As protein: CASTTSGQTLNTEAFF. Drawing the rest from reference TRBV18 and TRBJ1-1, the complete variable domain is NAGVMQNPRHLVRRRGQEARLRCSPMKGHSHVYWYRQLPEEGLKFMVYLQKENIIDESGMPKERFSAEFPKEGPSILRIQQVVRGDSAAYFCASTTSGQTLNTEAFFGQGTRLTVV.

The chain combines TRBV7-2 with TRBJ1-2; 7 bases are shared with TRBD1. Per the germline V gene, CDR1 is SGHTA and CDR2 is FQGNSA. V gave up 2 bases and J gave up 1 base; unmatched junction bases: 4. This CDR3 comprises 15 residues. CDR3 region: CASSLQSGGNYGYTF. Written as DNA, the CDR3 is TGTGCCAGCAGCTTACAATCAGGGGGTAACTATGGCTACACCTTC.

V usage is TRBV2 and J usage is TRBJ2-5; 8 bases are shared with TRBD1. With V trimmed by 5 bases and J by 4 bases, 9 bases remained unmatched. The CDR3 sequence is 15 residues long. The V gene's germline CDR1 is SNHLY and CDR2 FYNNEI. In DNA, the CDR3 is TGTGCCAGCAGTCTACACCTAGGACAGGGAGAGACCCAGTACTTC. The encoded protein is CASSLHLGQGETQYF.

This clone was seen repeatedly, ten times or more. This sample includes further DNA sequences coding for the same CDR3. The V gene is TRBV7-2, the J gene TRBJ2-7; D possibly matches TRBD1 or TRBD2 (5 bases each). Trimming removed 2 bases at V and 3 bases at J, with 14 bases between. CDR3 length equals 15 residues. Germline V lookup: CDR1 SGHTA, CDR2 FQGNSA. The chain's CDR3 is CASSLYGTASYEQYF. The CDR3 DNA is TGTGCCAGCAGCTTATACGGGACGGCGAGCTACGAGCAGTACTTC.

This chain joins TRBV4-2 and TRBJ1-6, with a tentative D call TRBD1 (5 bases). Looked up from germline, CDR1 is LGHNA and CDR2 is YNFKEQ. Trimming stripped 7 bases from V and 5 bases from J, with 15 bases between. This CDR3 is built from 15 residues. This CDR3 reads CASNGGAANNSPLHF. Written as DNA, the CDR3 is TGTGCCAGCAACGGTGGGGCGGCTAATAATTCACCCCTCCACTTT.

This clone occurred many times. J is TRBJ1-3 and V is TRBV7-8; TRBD1 aligns across 9 bases. CDR1 is SGHVS, CDR2 FQNEAQ, per germline. This CDR3 has 17 amino acids. The ends lost 5 bases at V and 4 bases at J; junction bases unmatched: 12. CDR3 nucleotides: TGTGCCAGCAGCATCCGGGACAGGGATTTTTCCGGAAACACCATATATTTT. As protein: CASSIRDRDFSGNTIYF.

This rearrangement joins TRBV6-5 to TRBJ2-1, with D tentatively TRBD2 (5 bases). Germline V gene data show CDR1 as MNHEY and CDR2 as SVGAGI. This CDR3 region has 16 residues. Trimming pared 0 bases from V and 5 bases from J, leaving 14 bases between. This CDR3 is CASSYSMRALNNEQFF. The CDR3 DNA reads TGTGCCAGCAGTTACTCTATGAGGGCCCTCAACAATGAGCAGTTCTTC.

This chain uses TRBV30 with TRBJ2-1; D unclear. The CDR3 has 11 residues. The V end was cut by 3 bases, the J end by 5 bases, with 5 bases between. Germline V lookup: CDR1 GTSNPN, CDR2 SVGIG (reference sequence). The chain's CDR3 is CAWRTNNEQFF. For the CDR3, the DNA is TGTGCCTGGAGGACCAACAATGAGCAGTTCTTC.

The chain recombines TRBV7-9 with TRBJ1-2, with D possibly TRBD1 on 6 matching bases. The CDR3 totals 13 residues. Germline CDR1 is SEHNR and CDR2 is FQNEAQ (reference sequence). The V end was cut by 5 bases, the J end by 8 bases, with 15 bases between. CDR3 sequence reads: CASSPGAGEGYTF. The CDR3 nucleotides are TGTGCCAGCAGCCCAGGGGCAGGGGAAGGCTACACCTTC. Full variable domain (missing parts from reference TRBV7-9 and TRBJ1-2): DTGVSQNPRHKITKRGQNVTFRCDPISEHNRLYWYRQTLGQGPEFLTYFQNEAQLEKSRLLSDRFSAERPKGSFSTLEIQRTEQGDSAMYLCASSPGAGEGYTFGSGTRLTVV.

The chain is built from TRBV19 and TRBJ2-3, with TRBD2 matching 7 bases. Germline CDR1 LNHDA, CDR2 SQIVND (reference sequence). V lost 11 bases to trimming and J lost 5 bases; unmatched junction nucleotides: 13. This CDR3 is 14 amino acids long. CDR3 sequence reads: CASRRAGAQDTQYF. The CDR3 DNA reads as TGTGCCTCCCGCAGGGCGGGAGCACAAGATACGCAGTATTTT.

This chain joins TRBV11-2 and TRBJ2-7; possible D gene TRBD2, 5 bases. The CDR3 extends over 13 amino acids. Trimming removed 1 base at V and 4 bases at J, with 8 bases between. Germline CDR1 SGHAT, CDR2 FQNNGV. DNA for the CDR3: TGTGCCAGCAGCTTAGGAGGGCTTTACGAGCAGTACTTC. This gives the protein CASSLGGLYEQYF.

The V and J genes are TRBV2 and TRBJ1-1, with 7 bases matching TRBD1. This CDR3 is built from 14 residues. CDR1 SNHLY and CDR2 FYNNEI come from the germline V gene. The V and J ends lost 6 bases and 5 bases, in that order; junction bases with no gene match: 9. CDR3 in DNA: TGTGCCAGCAGCAGGGAACAGGGGAATACTGAAGCTTTCTTT. Residues: CASSREQGNTEAFF.

The V and J genes are TRBV5-6 and TRBJ2-7; 8 positions agree with TRBD1. V gave up 0 bases and J gave up 4 bases; unmatched junction bases: 6. The CDR3 sequence is 15 residues long. Germline V gives CDR1 SGHDT, CDR2 YYEEEE. CDR3: CASSLVGRGPYEQYF. CDR3 nucleotides: TGTGCCAGCAGCTTGGTCGGCAGGGGGCCTTACGAGCAGTACTTC.

Concerning this clone itself: One base away lies a much larger clone, so this may be a sequencing read error. Within the sample, other DNA sequences also encode this same CDR3. The genes are TRBV18 and TRBJ2-7, with TRBD2 as a possible D gene (5 bases). The germline CDR1 and CDR2 sequences are KGHSH and LQKENI. V was trimmed by 2 bases and J by 3 bases, leaving 5 bases between them. The CDR3 covers 12 residues. The chain's CDR3 is CASSPAGYEQYF. CDR3 DNA: TGTGCCAGCTCACCAGCGGGCTACGAGCAGTACTTC. Complete variable domain (other parts from reference TRBV18 and TRBJ2-7): NAGVMQNPRHLVRRRGQEARLRCSPMKGHSHVYWYRQLPEEGLKFMVYLQKENIIDESGMPKERFSAEFPKEGPSILRIQQVVRGDSAAYFCASSPAGYEQYFGPGTRLTVT.